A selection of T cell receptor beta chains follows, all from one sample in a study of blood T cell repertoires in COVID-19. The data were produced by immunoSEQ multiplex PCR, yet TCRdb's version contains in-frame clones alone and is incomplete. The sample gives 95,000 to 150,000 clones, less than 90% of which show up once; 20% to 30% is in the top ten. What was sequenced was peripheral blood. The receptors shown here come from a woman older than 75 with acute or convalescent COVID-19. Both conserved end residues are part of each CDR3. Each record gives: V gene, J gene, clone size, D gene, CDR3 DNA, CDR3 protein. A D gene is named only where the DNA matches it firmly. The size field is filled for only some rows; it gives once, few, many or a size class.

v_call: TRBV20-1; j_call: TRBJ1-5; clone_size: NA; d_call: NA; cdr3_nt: TGCAGTGCTAGTGTCAGGTCCAATCAGCCCCAGCATTTT; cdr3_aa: CSASVRSNQPQHF
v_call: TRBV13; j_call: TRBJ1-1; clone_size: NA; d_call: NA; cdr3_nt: TGTGCCAGCAGCTTCTTACAGGGAGAGAACACTGAAGCTTTCTTT; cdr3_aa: CASSFLQGENTEAFF
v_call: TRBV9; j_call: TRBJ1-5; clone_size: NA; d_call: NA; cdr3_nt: TGTGCCAGCAGCGTAGACGGGGATCAGCCCCAGCATTTT; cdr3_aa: CASSVDGDQPQHF
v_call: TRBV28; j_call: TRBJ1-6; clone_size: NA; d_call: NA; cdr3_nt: TGTGCCAGCAGTTACACCAAGGACAGCTCCTATAATTCACCCCTCCACTTT; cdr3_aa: CASSYTKDSSYNSPLHF
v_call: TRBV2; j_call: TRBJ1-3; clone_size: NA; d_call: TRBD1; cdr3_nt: TGTGCCAGCAGTCCACAGGGGCTCAACACCATATATTTT; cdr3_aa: CASSPQGLNTIYF
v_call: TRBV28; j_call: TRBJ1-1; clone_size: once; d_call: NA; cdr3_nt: TGTGCCAGCAACGTACAGGGTGCGGACACTGAAGCTTTCTTT; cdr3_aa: CASNVQGADTEAFF
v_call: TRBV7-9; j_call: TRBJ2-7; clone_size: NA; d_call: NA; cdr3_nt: TGTGCCAGCAGCCCCGTGGGGGCAGGGGACGAGCAGTACTTC; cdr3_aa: CASSPVGAGDEQYF
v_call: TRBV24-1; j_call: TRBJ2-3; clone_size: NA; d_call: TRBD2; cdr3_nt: TGTGCCACCAGTGACTCGGGACTAGCGACGCAGTATTTT; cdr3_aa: CATSDSGLATQYF
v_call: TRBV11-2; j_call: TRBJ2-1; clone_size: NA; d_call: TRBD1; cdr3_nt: TGTGCCAGCGGGGACAGGGGGGACTACAATGAGCAGTTCTTC; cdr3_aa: CASGDRGDYNEQFF
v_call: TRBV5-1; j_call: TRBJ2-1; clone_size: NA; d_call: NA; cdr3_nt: TGCGCCAGCAGCTTCCTGGAGGGGAGGTACAATGAGCAGTTCTTC; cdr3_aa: CASSFLEGRYNEQFF
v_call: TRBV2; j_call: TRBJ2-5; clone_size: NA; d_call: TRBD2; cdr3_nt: TGTGCCAGCACGGGGGGTATCGAAGAGACCCAGTACTTC; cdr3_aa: CASTGGIEETQYF
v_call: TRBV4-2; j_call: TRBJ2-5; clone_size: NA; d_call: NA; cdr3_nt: TGTGCCAGCAGCCGTTCGTACCAAGAGACCCAGTACTTC; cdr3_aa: CASSRSYQETQYF
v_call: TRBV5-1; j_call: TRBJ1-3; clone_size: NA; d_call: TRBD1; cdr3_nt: TGCGCCAGCAGCGTGACTACAGGGGGCTCTGGAAACACCATATATTTT; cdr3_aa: CASSVTTGGSGNTIYF
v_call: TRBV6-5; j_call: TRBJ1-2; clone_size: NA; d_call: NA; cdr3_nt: TGTGCCAGCAGTTACTCGAGGCACTATGGCTACACCTTC; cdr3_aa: CASSYSRHYGYTF
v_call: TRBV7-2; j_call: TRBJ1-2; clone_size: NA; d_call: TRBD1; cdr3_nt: TGTGCCAGCAGCTTAGATGTGACAGGGTTCAGAGGCTACACCTTC; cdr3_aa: CASSLDVTGFRGYTF